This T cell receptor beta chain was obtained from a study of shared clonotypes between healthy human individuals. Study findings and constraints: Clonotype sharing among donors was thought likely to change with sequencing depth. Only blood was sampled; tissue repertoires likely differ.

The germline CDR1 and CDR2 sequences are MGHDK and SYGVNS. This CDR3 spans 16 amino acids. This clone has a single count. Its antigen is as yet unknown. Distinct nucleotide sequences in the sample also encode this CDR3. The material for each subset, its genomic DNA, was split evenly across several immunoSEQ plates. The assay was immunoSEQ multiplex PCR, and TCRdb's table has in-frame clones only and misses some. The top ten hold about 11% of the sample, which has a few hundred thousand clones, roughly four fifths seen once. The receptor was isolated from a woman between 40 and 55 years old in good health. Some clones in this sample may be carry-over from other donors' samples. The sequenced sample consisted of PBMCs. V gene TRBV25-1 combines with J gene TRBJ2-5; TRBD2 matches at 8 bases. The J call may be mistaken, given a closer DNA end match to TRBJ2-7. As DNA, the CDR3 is TGTGCCAGCAGTGACCTCACTAGCGGCCATAGGGACGAGCAGTACTTC. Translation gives CASSDLTSGHRDEQYF.